This T cell receptor beta chain is drawn from a study of regulatory T cells in long-lasting Graves disease. For the study at large: Recently diagnosed Graves' patients had received antithyroid drugs for under 3 months. General study results and limits: Persistent disease was characterized by preferential usage of TRBV28, TRBJ1-2 and TRBJ2-5.

Building the TCR beta libraries relied on iRepertoire HTBI primers, and CDR3 regions underwent Arm-PCR. TCRdb re-called the multiplex PCR reads through MiXCR, storing one row per CDR3 protein. The repertoire holds almost 450,000 distinct CDR3 sequences, with 15% to 20% as singletons. Time point in this sample: newly diagnosed GD, antithyroid drugs for less than 3 months. Making the TCR library involved RNA that had been extracted from PBMCs. The patients were drawn from one endocrinology department in Xi'an, China. This CDR3 is 15 amino acids long. J lost 6 bases, V lost 8 bases, and 9 bases had no gene match. The germline gives CDR1 SGHTA, CDR2 FQGNSA. This clonotype was detected only a few times. Its target is not known. A far larger clone is one base from this, pointing to a likely read error. This sample also belongs to another study, concerning T cells in Graves' hyperthyroidism and ophthalmopathy. That paper states: In the first-round RT-PCR of the TCR CDR3, the HTBI primer set was used.

This receptor was identified in a woman in her thirties with Graves disease. V and J are TRBV7-2 and TRBJ2-1; 11 bases are a match to TRBD2. Sequences were derived from peripheral blood mononuclear cells (PBMCs), sampled at new diagnosis, from a patient treated with antithyroid drugs. The CDR3: CASAFTSGSINEQFF. In DNA, the CDR3 is TGTGCCAGCGCGTTCACTAGCGGGAGTATCAATGAGCAGTTCTTC.